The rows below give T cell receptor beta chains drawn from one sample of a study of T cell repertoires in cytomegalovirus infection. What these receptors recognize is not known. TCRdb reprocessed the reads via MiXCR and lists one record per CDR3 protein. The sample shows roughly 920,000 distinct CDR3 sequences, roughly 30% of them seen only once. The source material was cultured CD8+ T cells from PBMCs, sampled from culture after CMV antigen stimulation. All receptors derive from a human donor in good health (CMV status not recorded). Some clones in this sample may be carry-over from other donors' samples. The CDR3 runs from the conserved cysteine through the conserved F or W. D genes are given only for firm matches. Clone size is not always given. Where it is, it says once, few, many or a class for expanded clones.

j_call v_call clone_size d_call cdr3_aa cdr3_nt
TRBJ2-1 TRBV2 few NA CARSGEGGPGNEQFF TGTGCCAGGAGTGGAGAGGGGGGGCCGGGAAATGAGCAGTTCTTC
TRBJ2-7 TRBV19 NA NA CASSIESGSPTYEQYF TGTGCCAGTAGTATAGAATCGGGGTCCCCTACCTACGAGCAGTACTTC
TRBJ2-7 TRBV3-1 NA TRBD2 CASSQRALAGDEQYF TGTGCCAGCAGCCAAAGGGCACTAGCGGGGGACGAGCAGTACTTC
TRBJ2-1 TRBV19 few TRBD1 CASSIPFFDRGTATDEQFF TGTGCCAGTAGTATACCCTTTTTCGACAGGGGAACTGCTACGGATGAGCAGTTCTTC
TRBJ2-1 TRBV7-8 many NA CASSIHRNEQFF TGTGCCAGCAGCATCCATAGGAATGAGCAGTTCTTC
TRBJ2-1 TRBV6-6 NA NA CASSYDDYNEQFF TGTGCCAGCAGTTACGACGACTACAATGAGCAGTTCTTC
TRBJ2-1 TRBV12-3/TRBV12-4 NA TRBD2 CASSWTSRDNEQFF TGTGCCAGCAGCTGGACTAGCAGGGACAATGAGCAGTTCTTC
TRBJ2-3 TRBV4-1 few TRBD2 CASRKLAAYSTDTQYF TGCGCCAGCAGAAAACTAGCGGCGTATAGCACAGATACGCAGTATTTT
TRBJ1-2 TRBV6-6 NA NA CASTTGSGGYTF TGTGCCAGCACCACAGGGTCCGGTGGCTACACCTTC
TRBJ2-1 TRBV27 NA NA CASSLLGGSYNEQFF TGTGCCAGCAGTTTGCTCGGGGGCTCCTACAATGAGCAGTTCTTC
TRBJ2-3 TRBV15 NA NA CATSRDGGTDTQYF TGTGCCACCAGCAGAGATGGGGGCACAGATACGCAGTATTTT
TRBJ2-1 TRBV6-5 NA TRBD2 CASRVLGGANEQFF TGTGCCAGCAGGGTCCTCGGGGGGGCTAATGAGCAGTTCTTC
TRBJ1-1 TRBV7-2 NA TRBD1 CASSSSGGDTEAFF TGTGCCAGCAGCTCATCAGGGGGGGATACTGAAGCTTTCTTT
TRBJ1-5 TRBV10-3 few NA CAISDTESNQPQHF TGTGCCATCAGTGATACTGAAAGCAATCAGCCCCAGCATTTT
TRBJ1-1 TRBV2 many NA CASKGGTEAFF TGTGCCAGCAAAGGGGGCACTGAAGCTTTCTTT
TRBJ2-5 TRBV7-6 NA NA CAINSQETQYF TGTGCCATTAATTCCCAAGAGACCCAGTACTTC
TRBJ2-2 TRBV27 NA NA CASSYTNGELFF TGTGCCAGCAGTTATACAAACGGGGAGCTGTTTTTT
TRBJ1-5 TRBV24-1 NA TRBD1 CATSDFSGTGGFSNQPQHF TGTGCCACCAGTGATTTCTCCGGGACAGGGGGCTTTAGCAATCAGCCCCAGCATTTT
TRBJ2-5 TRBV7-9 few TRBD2 CASSPWREGEETQYF TGTGCCAGCAGCCCATGGCGGGAGGGGGAAGAGACCCAGTACTTC
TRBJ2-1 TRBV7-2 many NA CASSLQGLGSYNEQFF TGTGCCAGCAGCTTACAAGGGTTAGGCTCCTACAATGAGCAGTTCTTC
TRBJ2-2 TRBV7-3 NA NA CASRGHGANTGELFF TGTGCCAGCCGAGGTCATGGCGCGAACACCGGGGAGCTGTTTTTT
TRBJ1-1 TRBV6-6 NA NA CASSYHREAFF TGTGCCAGCAGTTACCACAGAGAAGCTTTCTTT
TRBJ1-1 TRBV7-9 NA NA CASSLARAGTTNTEAFF TGTGCCAGCAGCTTAGCCCGTGCCGGGACAACGAACACTGAAGCTTTCTTT
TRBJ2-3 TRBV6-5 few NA CASSYSSASTDTQYF TGTGCCAGCAGTTACTCAAGTGCTAGCACAGATACGCAGTATTTT
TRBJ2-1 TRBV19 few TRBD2 CASSYETLRGSSYNEQFF TGTGCCAGTAGCTATGAGACGTTGCGGGGGAGCTCCTACAATGAGCAGTTCTTC
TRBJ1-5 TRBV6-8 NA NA CASRSMGRGNQPQHF TGTGCCAGCAGATCCATGGGGCGCGGCAATCAGCCCCAGCATTTT
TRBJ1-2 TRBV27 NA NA CASSFLYIGEANYGYTF TGTGCCAGCAGTTTCCTTTACATAGGGGAAGCTAACTATGGCTACACCTTC
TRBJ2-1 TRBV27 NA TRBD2 CASSLREGLYNEQFF TGTGCCAGCAGTTTGAGGGAGGGGCTCTACAATGAGCAGTTCTTC
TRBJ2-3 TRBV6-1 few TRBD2 CASSEEGTSNLPGTDTQYF TGTGCCAGCAGTGAAGAGGGGACTAGCAACCTTCCAGGCACAGATACGCAGTATTTT
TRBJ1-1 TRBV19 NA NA CASSDWDLRAGTEAFF TGTGCCAGTAGTGACTGGGACCTTAGAGCGGGAACTGAAGCTTTCTTT
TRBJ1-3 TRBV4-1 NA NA CASSQDGTLTSGNTINF TGCGCCAGCAGCCAAGATGGGACCCTAACCTCTGGAAACACCATAAATTTT
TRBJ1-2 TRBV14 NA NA CASSQESWNSLYGYTF TGTGCCAGCAGCCAAGAAAGCTGGAACAGTCTCTATGGCTACACCTTC
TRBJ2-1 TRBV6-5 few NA CASSYEGGLVVF TGTGCCAGCAGTTACGAGGGGGGGCTGGTGGTCTTC
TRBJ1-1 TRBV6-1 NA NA CASSDWPNTEAFF TGTGCCAGCAGTGATTGGCCGAACACTGAAGCTTTCTTT
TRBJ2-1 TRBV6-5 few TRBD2 CASSYSLAGGPYEQFF TGTGCCAGCAGTTACTCACTAGCGGGGGGGCCGTATGAGCAGTTCTTC
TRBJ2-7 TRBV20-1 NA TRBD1 CSAPITGTVFSYEQYF TGCAGTGCTCCGATTACAGGGACAGTTTTCTCCTACGAGCAGTACTTC
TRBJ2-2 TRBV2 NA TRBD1 CASIGDRVTGELFF TGTGCCAGCATCGGAGACAGGGTCACCGGGGAGCTGTTTTTT
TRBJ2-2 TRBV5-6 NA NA CASSGEGSGELFF TGTGCCAGCAGCGGCGAGGGATCCGGGGAGCTGTTTTTT
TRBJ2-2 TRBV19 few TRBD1 CASSRDRGRPGELFF TGTGCCAGTAGCAGAGACAGGGGGCGCCCCGGGGAGCTGTTTTTT
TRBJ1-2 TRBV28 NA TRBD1 CASSSLGTVLPDLYGYTF TGTGCCAGCAGTAGCCTAGGGACAGTCCTCCCGGACCTCTATGGCTACACCTTC
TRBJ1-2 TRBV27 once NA CASGLAWGGDGGYTF TGTGCCAGCGGCCTAGCTTGGGGAGGGGATGGTGGCTACACCTTC
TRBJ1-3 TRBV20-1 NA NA CSARDSSGNTIYF TGCAGTGCTAGGGACTCCTCTGGAAACACCATATATTTT
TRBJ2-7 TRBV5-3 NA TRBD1 CASSPDRDVHYEQYF TGTGCCAGCAGCCCCGACAGGGATGTCCACTACGAGCAGTACTTC
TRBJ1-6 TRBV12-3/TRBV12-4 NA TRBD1 CASRLGQSNSPLHF TGTGCCAGCCGTTTGGGACAGTCTAATTCACCCCTCCACTTT
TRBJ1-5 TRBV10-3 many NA CAISERYSNQPQHF TGTGCCATCAGTGAGAGGTATAGCAATCAGCCCCAGCATTTT
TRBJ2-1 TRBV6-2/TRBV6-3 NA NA CASSRGLSYNEQFF TGTGCCAGCAGCCGCGGACTCTCCTACAATGAGCAGTTCTTC